This entry describes one TCR beta chain. The entry originates in a study of blood T cell repertoires in COVID-19. In the original workflow: Researchers report that nucleated cell counts were estimated from reference gene primer amplification. Profiling relied on immunoSEQ multiplex PCR, and the TCRdb table lists in-frame clones only, not all of them. That table gives V, J and clone size, and the DNA gave D and trimming. Of over 70,000 clones in the sample, 65% to 85% were seen once. Germline V gene data show CDR1 as LNHDA and CDR2 as SQIVND (reference sequence). The length of the CDR3 is 16 residues. V gave up 4 bases and J gave up 3 bases, with 19 bases separating them.

The chain joins TRBV19 to TRBJ2-7; tentatively, D is TRBD2 (6 bases). Input material: peripheral blood. This receptor was identified in a man in his 70s with active or convalescent COVID-19. CDR3 nucleotide sequence: TGTGCCAGTAGTAGGCGGATGGGGGGAGATAGCTACGAGCAGTACTTC. Its translation: CASSRRMGGDSYEQYF.